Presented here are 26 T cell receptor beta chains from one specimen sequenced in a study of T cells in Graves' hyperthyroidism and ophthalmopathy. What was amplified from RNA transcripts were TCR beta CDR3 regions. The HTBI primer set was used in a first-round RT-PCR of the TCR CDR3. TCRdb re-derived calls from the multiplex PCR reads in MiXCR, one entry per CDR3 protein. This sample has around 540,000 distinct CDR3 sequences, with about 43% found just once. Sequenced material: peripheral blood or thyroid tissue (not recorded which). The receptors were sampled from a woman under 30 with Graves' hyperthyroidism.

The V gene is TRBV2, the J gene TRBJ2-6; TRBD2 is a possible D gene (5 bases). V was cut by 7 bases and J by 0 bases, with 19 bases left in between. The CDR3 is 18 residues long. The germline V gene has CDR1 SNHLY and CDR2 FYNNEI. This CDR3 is CASTAGIRRASGANVLTF. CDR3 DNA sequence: TGTGCCAGCACTGCCGGGATACGACGGGCCTCTGGGGCCAACGTCCTGACTTTC. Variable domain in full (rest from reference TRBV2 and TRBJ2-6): EPEVTQTPSHQVTQMGQEVILRCVPISNHLYFYWYRQILGQKVEFLVSFYNNEISEKSEIFDDQFSVERPDGSNFTLKIRSTKLEDSAMYFCASTAGIRRASGANVLTFGAGSRLTVL.

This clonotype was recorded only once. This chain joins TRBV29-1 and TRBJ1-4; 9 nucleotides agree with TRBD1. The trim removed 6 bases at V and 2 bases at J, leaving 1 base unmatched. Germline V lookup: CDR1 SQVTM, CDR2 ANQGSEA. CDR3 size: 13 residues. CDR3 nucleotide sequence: TGCAGCGTGGGACAGGGCACTAATGAAAAACTGTTTTTT. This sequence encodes CSVGQGTNEKLFF.

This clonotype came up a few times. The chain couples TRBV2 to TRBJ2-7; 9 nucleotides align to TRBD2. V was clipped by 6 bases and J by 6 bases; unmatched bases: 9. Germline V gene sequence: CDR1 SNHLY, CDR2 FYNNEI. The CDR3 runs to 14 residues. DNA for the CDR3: TGTGCCAGCAGCCCCGGGACTAGCTTCGGCGAGCAGTACTTC. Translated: CASSPGTSFGEQYF. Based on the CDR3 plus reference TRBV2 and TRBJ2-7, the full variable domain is EPEVTQTPSHQVTQMGQEVILRCVPISNHLYFYWYRQILGQKVEFLVSFYNNEISEKSEIFDDQFSVERPDGSNFTLKIRSTKLEDSAMYFCASSPGTSFGEQYFGPGTRLTVT.

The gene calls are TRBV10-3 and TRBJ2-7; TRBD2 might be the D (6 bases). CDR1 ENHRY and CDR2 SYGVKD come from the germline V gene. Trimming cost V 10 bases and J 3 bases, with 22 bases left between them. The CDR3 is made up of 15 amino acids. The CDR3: CASTLRGSLNYEQYF. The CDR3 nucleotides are TGTGCCAGCACCCTGCGGGGCAGCTTGAACTACGAGCAGTACTTC.

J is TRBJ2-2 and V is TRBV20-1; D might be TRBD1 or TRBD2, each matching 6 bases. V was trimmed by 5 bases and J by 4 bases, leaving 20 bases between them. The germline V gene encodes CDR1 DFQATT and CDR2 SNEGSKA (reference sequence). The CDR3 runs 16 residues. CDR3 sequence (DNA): TGCAGTGCTCGCCGCCGGGGGACACAAACCACCGGGGAGCTGTTTTTT. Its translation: CSARRRGTQTTGELFF.

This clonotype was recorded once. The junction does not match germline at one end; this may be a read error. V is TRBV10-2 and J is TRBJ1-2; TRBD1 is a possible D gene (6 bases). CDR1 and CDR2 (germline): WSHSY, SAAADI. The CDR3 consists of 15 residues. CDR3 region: CASSPPTGPVYGYTF. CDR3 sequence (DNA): TGTGCCAGCTCACCACCGACAGGTCCCGTCTATGGCTACACCTTC.

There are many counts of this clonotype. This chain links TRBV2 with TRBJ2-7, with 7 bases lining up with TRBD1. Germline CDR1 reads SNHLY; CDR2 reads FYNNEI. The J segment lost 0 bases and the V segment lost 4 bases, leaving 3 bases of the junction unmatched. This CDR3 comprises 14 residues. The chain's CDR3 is CASSGDSSSYEQYF. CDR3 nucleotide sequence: TGTGCCAGCAGTGGGGACAGTAGCTCCTACGAGCAGTACTTC.

CDR3: CASSPSGGPQPQHF. CDR3 DNA sequence: TGTGCCAGCAGCCCGTCCGGGGGACCTCAGCCCCAGCATTTT. V and J are TRBV9 and TRBJ1-5, with a possible D match to TRBD1 (5 bases). The CDR3 consists of 14 residues. The V gene's germline CDR1 is SGDLS and CDR2 YYNGEE. V was trimmed by 4 bases and J by 6 bases, leaving 14 bases between them. The variable domain in full, with the rest retrieved from reference TRBV9 and TRBJ1-5, is DSGVTQTPKHLITATGQRVTLRCSPRSGDLSVYWYQQSLDQGLQFLIQYYNGEERAKGNILERFSAQQFPDLHSELNLSSLELGDSALYFCASSPSGGPQPQHFGDGTRLSIL.

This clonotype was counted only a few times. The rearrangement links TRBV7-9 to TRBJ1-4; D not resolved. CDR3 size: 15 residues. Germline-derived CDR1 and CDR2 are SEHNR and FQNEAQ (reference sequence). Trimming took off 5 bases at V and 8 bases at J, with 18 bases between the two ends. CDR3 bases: TGTGCCAGCAGCCTAGTGTTCAGGAGAAGGGAAAAACTGTTTTTT. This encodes CASSLVFRRREKLFF.

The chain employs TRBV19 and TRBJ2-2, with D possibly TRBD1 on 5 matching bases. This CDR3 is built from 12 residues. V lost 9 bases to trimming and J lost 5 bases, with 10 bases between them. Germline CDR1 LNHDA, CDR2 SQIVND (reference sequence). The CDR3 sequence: CASRQFTGELFF. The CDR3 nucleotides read TGTGCCAGCCGACAGTTTACCGGGGAGCTGTTTTTT.

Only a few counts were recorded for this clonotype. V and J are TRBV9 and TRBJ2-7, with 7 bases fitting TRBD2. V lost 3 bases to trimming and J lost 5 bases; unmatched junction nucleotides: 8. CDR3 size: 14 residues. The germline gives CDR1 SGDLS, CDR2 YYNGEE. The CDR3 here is CASSAPGLSHEQYF. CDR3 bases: TGTGCCAGCAGCGCGCCGGGACTAAGCCACGAGCAGTACTTC.

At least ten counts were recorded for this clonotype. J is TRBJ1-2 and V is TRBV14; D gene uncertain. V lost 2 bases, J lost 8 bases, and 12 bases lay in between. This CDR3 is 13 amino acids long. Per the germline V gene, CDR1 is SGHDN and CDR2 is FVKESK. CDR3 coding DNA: TGTGCCAGCAGCCAAACCGCCGGCACCGGCTACACCTTC. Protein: CASSQTAGTGYTF. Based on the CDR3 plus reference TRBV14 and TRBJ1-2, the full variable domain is EAGVTQFPSHSVIEKGQTVTLRCDPISGHDNLYWYRRVMGKEIKFLLHFVKESKQDESGMPNNRFLAERTGGTYSTLKVQPAELEDSGVYFCASSQTAGTGYTFGSGTRLTVV.

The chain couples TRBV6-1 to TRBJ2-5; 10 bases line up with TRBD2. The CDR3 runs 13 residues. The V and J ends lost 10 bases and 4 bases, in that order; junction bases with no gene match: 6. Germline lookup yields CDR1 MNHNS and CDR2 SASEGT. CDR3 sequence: CAISEREGETQYF. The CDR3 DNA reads TGTGCCATCAGCGAGCGGGAGGGAGAGACCCAGTACTTC.

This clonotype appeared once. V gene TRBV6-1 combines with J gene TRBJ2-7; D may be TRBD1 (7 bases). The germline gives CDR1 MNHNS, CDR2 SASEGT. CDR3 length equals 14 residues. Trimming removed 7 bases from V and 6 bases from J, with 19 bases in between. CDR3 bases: TGTGCCAGCACCCTACCAGGGGGGATCGGCGAGCAGTACTTC. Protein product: CASTLPGGIGEQYF.

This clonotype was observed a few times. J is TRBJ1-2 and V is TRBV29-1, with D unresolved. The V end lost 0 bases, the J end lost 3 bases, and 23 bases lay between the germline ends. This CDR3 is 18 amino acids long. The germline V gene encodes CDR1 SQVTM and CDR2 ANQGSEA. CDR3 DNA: TGCAGCGTTGAAGATCCAGAGACCAGTATCGGTTGGGACTATGGCTACACCTTC. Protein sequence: CSVEDPETSIGWDYGYTF.

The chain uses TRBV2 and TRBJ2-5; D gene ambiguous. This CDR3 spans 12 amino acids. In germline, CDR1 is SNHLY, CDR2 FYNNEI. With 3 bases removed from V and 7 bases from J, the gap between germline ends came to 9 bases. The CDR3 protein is CASSEHKGTQYF. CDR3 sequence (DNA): TGTGCCAGCAGTGAGCATAAGGGGACCCAGTACTTC. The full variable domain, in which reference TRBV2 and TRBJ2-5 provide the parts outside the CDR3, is EPEVTQTPSHQVTQMGQEVILRCVPISNHLYFYWYRQILGQKVEFLVSFYNNEISEKSEIFDDQFSVERPDGSNFTLKIRSTKLEDSAMYFCASSEHKGTQYFGPGTRLLVL.

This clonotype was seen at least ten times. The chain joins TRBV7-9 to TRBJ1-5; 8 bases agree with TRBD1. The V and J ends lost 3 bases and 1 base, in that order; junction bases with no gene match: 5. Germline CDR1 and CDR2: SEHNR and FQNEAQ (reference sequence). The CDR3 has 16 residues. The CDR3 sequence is CASSFLGQGSNQPQHF. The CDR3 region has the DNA TGTGCCAGCAGCTTCCTTGGACAGGGAAGCAATCAGCCCCAGCATTTT.

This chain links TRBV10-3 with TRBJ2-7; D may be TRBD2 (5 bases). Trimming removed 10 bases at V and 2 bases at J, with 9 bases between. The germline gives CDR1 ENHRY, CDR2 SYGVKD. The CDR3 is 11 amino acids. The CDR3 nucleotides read TGTGCCACCCGAGGGACCTACGAGCAGTACTTC. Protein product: CATRGTYEQYF.

CDR3 nucleotides: TGTGCCAGCCAACTCCGGACAGGGAATGAAAAACTGTTTTTT. Amino acids: CASQLRTGNEKLFF. The V and J genes are TRBV7-2 and TRBJ1-4, with TRBD1 identical over 8 bases. The V segment lost 8 bases and the J segment 5 bases; nucleotides outside the gene matches: 7. This CDR3 is 14 amino acids long. Germline V gene lookup returns CDR1 SGHTA and CDR2 FQGNSA.

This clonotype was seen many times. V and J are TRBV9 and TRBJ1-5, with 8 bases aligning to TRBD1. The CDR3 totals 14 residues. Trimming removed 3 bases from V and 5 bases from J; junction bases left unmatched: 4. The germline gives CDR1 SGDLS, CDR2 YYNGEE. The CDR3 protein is CASSDGQGDQPQHF. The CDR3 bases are TGTGCCAGCAGCGACGGACAGGGCGATCAGCCCCAGCATTTT.

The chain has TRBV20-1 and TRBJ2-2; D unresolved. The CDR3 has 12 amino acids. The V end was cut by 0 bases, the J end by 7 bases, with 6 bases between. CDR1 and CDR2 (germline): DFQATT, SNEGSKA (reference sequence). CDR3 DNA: TGCAGTGCTAGAGAGGGTGTCGGGGAGCTGTTTTTT. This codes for CSAREGVGELFF.

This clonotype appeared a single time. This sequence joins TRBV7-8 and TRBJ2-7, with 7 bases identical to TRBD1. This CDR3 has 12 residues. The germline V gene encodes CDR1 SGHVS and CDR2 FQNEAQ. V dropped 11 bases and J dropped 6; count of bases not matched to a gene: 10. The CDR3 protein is CAWRPTGAEQYF. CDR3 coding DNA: TGTGCCTGGAGGCCAACAGGGGCCGAGCAGTACTTC.

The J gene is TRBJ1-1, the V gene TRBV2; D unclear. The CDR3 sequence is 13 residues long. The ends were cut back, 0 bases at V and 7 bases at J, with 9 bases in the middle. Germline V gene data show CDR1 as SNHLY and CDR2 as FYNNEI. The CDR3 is CASSEARADEAFF. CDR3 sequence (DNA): TGTGCCAGCAGTGAAGCGCGAGCGGATGAAGCTTTCTTT.

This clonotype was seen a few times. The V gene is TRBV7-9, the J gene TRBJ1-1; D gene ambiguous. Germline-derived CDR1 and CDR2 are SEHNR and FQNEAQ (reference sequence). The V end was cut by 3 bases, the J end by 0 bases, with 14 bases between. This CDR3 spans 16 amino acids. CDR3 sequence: CASSLNMADLNTEAFF. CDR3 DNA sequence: TGTGCCAGCAGCTTGAATATGGCAGATTTGAACACTGAAGCTTTCTTT.

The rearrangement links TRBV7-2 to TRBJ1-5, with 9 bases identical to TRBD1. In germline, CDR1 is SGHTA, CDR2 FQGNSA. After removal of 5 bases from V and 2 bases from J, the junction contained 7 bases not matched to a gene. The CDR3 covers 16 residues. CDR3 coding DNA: TGTGCCAGCAGCCGCCGGACAGGGGAGGGCAATCAGCCCCAGCATTTT. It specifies CASSRRTGEGNQPQHF.

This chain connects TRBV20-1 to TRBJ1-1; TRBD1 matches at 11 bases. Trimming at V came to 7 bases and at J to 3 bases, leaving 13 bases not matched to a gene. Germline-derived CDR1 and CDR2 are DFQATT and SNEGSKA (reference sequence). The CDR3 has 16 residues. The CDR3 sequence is CSVSLRDRGVDTEAFF. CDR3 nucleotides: TGCAGTGTTTCACTCCGGGACAGGGGGGTGGACACTGAAGCTTTCTTT.